One TCR beta chain is described in this entry. Its antigen is unknown. The source of the sample is a study of T cells after posttransplantation cyclophosphamide. Study-wide findings and caveats: Donor CD8+ memory clones often dominated recipient blood repertoires at later times. Recipient CMV seropositivity and CMV reactivation strongly tracked TRB clonality. TRB overlap between skin or GI tissue T cells and blood was limited.

The CDR3 runs to 14 residues. Germline CDR1 is SGHTA and CDR2 is FQGNSA. Trimming left V 3 bases short and J 2 bases short, with 8 bases between. TCRdb's table, derived via immunoSEQ multiplex PCR, lists solely in-frame clones and lacks some. The sample contains roughly 4,900 clones, 65% to 85% of which appear only once. Sampled 1 year posttransplant, controls received myeloablative marrow transplants, methotrexate and a calcineurin inhibitor. J is TRBJ1-3 and V is TRBV7-2; D possibly corresponds to TRBD1 (5 bases). This sequence was found in a female patient in her fifties who received an allogeneic stem cell transplant from an unrelated donor, was CMV-positive, and had acute and chronic GVHD. Part of the T cell pool may stem from the graft donor. Material: PBMCs, obtained roughly 320 days after allogeneic stem cell transplant with calcineurin inhibitor and methotrexate. The CDR3 sequence: CASSFVRAGNTIYF. CDR3 coding DNA: TGTGCCAGCAGCTTTGTCAGGGCTGGAAACACCATATATTTT.